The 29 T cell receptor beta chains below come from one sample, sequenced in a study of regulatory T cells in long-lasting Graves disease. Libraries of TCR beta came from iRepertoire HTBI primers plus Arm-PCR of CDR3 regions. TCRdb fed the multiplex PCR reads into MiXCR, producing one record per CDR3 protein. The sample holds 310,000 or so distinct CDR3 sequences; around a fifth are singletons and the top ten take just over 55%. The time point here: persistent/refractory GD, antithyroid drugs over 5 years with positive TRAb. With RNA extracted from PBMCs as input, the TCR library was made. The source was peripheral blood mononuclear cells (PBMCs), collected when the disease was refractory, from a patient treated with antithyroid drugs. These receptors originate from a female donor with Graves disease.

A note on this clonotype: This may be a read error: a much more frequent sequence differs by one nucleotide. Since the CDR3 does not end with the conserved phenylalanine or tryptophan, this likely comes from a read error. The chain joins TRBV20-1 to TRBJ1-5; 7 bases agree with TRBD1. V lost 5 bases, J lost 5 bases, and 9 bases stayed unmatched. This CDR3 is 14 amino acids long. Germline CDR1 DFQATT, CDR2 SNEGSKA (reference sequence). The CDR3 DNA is TGCAGTGCTTCGACAGGGTCGGAACATCAGCCCCAGCATTCT. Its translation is CSASTGSEHQPQHS.

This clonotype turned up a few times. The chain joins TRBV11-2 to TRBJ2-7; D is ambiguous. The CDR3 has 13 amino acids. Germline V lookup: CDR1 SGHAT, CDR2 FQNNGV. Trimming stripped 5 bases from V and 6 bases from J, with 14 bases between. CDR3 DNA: TGTGCCAGCAGCCGACCCCTGAAGGCCGAGCAGTACTTC. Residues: CASSRPLKAEQYF.

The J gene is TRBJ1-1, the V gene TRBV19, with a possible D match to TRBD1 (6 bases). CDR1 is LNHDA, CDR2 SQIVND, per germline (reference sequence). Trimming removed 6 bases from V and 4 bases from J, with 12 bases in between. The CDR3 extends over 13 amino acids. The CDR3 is CASSEGRGTEAFF. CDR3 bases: TGTGCCAGTAGCGAAGGCAGGGGCACTGAAGCTTTCTTT.

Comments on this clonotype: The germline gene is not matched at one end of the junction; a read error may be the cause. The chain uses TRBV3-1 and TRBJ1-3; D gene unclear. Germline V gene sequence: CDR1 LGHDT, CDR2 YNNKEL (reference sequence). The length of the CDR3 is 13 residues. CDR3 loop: CASSQEADGGIHF. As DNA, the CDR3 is TGTGCCAGCAGCCAAGAAGCCGACGGTGGTATTCATTTT.

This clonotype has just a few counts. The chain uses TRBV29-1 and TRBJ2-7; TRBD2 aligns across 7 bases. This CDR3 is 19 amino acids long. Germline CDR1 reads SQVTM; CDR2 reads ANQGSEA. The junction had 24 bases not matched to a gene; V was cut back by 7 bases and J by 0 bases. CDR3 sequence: CSAMGLGLADPASSYEQYF. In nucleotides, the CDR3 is TGCAGCGCCATGGGGTTGGGGCTAGCGGACCCTGCAAGCTCCTACGAGCAGTACTTC.

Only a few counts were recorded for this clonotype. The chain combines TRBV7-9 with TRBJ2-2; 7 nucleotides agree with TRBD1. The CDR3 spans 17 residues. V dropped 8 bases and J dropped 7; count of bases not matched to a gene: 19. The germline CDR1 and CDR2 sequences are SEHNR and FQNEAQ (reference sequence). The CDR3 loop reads CASQPKQGPGGLGELFF. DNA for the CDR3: TGTGCCAGCCAACCAAAACAGGGGCCTGGGGGTCTCGGGGAGCTGTTTTTT.

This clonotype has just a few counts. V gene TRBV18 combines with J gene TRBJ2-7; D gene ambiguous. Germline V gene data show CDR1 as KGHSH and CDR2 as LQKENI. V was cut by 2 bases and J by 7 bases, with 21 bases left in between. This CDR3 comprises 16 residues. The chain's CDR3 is CASSPSARIDLWEQYF. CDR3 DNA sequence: TGTGCCAGCTCACCATCGGCCAGAATAGACCTGTGGGAGCAGTACTTC.

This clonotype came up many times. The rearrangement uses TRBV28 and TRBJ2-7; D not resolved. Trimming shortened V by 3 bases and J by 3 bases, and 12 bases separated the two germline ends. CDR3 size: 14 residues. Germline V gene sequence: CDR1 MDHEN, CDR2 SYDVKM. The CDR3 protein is CASSFPAQDYEQYF. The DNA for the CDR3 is TGTGCCAGCAGTTTCCCCGCCCAGGACTACGAGCAGTACTTC.

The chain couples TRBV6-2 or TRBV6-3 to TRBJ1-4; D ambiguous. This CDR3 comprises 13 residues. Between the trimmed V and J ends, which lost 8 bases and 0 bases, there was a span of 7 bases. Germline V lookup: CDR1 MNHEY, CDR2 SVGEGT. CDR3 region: CASADATNEKLFF. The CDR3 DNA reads TGTGCCAGCGCGGATGCAACTAATGAAAAACTGTTTTTT.

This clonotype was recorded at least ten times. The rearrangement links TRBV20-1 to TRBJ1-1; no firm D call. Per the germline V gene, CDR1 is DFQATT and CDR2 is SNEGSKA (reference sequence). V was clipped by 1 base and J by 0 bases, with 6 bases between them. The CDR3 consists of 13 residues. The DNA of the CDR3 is TGCAGTGCTAGAGGAAACCTGAACACTGAAGCTTTCTTT. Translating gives CSARGNLNTEAFF.

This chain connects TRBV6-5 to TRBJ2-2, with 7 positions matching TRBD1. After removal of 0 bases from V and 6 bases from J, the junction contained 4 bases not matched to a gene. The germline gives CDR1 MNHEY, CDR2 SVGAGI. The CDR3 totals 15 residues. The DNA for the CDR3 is TGTGCCAGCAGTTACTCGACAGGGTTACCCGGGGAGCTGTTTTTT. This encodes CASSYSTGLPGELFF.

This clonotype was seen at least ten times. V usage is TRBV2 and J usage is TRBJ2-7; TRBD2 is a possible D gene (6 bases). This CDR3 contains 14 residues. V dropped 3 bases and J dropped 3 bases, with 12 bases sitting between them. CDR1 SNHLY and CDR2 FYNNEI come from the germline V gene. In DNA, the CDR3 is TGTGCCAGCAGTGACGGGACTCATAACTACGAGCAGTACTTC. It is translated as CASSDGTHNYEQYF.

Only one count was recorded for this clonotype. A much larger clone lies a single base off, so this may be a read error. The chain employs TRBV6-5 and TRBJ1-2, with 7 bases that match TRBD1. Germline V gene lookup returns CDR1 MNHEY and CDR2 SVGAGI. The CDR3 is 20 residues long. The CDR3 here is CASSYSTHKLPDRTNYSYTF. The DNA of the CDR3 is TGTGCCAGCAGTTACTCGACTCATAAACTTCCGGACAGGACTAACTATAGCTACACCTTC.

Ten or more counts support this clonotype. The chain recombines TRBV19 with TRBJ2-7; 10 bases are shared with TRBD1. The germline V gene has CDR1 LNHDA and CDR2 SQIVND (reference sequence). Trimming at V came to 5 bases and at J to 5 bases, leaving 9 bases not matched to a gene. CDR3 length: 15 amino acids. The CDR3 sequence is CASSADRGAGNEQYF. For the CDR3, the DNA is TGTGCCAGTAGTGCGGACAGGGGGGCTGGAAACGAGCAGTACTTC.

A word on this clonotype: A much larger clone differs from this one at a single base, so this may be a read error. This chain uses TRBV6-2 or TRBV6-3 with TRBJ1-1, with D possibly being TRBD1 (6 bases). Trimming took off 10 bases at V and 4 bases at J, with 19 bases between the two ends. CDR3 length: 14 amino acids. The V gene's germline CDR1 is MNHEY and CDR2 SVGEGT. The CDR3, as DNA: TGTGCCACCCTTTGGCAGGGGCTTAGCACTGAAGCTTTCTTT. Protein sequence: CATLWQGLSTEAFF.

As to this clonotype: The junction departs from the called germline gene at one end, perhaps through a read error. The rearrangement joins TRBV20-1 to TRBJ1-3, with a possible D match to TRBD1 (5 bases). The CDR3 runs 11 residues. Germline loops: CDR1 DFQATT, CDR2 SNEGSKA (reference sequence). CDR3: CSALRGNAIYF. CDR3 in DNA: TGCAGTGCTCTGAGGGGAAACGCCATATATTTT.

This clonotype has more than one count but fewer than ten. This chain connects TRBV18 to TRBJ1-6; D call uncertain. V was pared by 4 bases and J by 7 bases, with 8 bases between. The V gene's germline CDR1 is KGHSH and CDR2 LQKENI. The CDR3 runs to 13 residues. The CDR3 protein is CASSRTANSPLHF. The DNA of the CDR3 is TGTGCCAGCTCACGGACGGCCAATTCACCCCTCCACTTT.

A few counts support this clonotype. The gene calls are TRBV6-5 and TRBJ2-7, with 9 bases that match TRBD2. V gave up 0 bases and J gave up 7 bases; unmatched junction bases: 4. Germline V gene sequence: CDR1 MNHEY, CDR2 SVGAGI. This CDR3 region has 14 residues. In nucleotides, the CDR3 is TGTGCCAGCAGTTACTCGATTACTAGCGGGGAGCAGTACTTC. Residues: CASSYSITSGEQYF.

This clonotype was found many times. The CDR3 sequence is CASSFIDSGANVLTF. CDR3 in DNA: TGTGCCAGCAGCTTTATAGATTCTGGGGCCAACGTCCTGACTTTC. The J gene is TRBJ2-6, the V gene TRBV5-8; D is unresolved. The CDR3 runs 15 residues. With 2 bases removed from V and 1 base from J, the gap between germline ends came to 7 bases. Germline loops: CDR1 SGHTS, CDR2 YDEGEE.

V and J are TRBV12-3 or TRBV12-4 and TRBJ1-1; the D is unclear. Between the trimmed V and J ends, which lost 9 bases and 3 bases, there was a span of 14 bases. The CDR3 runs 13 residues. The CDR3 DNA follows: TGTGCCAGTAACCCGGGGTTAGACACTGAAGCTTTCTTT. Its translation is CASNPGLDTEAFF.

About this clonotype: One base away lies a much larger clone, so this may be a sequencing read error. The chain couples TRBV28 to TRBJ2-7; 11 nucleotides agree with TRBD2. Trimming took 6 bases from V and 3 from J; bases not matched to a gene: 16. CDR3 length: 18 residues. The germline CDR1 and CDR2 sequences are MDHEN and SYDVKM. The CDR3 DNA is TGTGCCAGCAGCCTTACCCCGGGACTAGCGGAGGGTTTCTACGAGCAGTACTTC. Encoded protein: CASSLTPGLAEGFYEQYF.

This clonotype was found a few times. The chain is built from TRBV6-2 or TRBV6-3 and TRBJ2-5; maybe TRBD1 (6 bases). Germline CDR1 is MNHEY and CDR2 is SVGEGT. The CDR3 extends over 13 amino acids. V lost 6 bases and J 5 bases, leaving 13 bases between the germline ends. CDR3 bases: TGTGCCAGCAGGCACAGGGTTGGGGAGACCCAGTACTTC. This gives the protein CASRHRVGETQYF.

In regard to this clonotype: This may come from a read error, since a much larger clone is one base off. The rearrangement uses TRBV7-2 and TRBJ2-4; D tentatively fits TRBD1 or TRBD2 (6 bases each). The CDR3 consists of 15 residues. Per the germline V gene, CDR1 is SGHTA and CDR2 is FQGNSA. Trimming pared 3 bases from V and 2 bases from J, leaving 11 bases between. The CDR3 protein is CASSFGGATKNIQYF. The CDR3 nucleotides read TGTGCCAGCAGCTTCGGGGGCGCGACCAAAAACATTCAGTACTTC.

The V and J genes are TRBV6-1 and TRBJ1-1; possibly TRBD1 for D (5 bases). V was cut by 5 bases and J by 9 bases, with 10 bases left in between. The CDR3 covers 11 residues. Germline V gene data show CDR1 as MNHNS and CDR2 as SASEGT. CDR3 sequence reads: CASSRGTKAFF. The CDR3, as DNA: TGTGCCAGCAGTCGGGGGACTAAAGCTTTCTTT.

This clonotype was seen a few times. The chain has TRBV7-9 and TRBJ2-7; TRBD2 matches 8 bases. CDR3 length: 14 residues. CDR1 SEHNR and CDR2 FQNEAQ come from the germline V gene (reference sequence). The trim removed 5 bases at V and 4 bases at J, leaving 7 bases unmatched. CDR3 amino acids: CASSPSGSGYEQYF. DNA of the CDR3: TGTGCCAGCAGCCCCAGCGGGAGCGGTTACGAGCAGTACTTC. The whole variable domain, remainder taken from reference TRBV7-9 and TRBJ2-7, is DTGVSQNPRHKITKRGQNVTFRCDPISEHNRLYWYRQTLGQGPEFLTYFQNEAQLEKSRLLSDRFSAERPKGSFSTLEIQRTEQGDSAMYLCASSPSGSGYEQYFGPGTRLTVT.

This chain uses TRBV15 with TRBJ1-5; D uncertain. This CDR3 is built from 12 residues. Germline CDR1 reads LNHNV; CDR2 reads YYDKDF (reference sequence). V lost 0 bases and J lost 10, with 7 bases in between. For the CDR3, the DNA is TGTGCCACCAGCAGAGAAAACACCCCCCAGCATTTT. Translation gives CATSRENTPQHF. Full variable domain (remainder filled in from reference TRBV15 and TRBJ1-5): DAMVIQNPRYQVTQFGKPVTLSCSQTLNHNVMYWYQQKSSQAPKLLFHYYDKDFNNEADTPDNFQSRRPNTSFCFLDIRSPGLGDTAMYLCATSRENTPQHFGDGTRLSIL.

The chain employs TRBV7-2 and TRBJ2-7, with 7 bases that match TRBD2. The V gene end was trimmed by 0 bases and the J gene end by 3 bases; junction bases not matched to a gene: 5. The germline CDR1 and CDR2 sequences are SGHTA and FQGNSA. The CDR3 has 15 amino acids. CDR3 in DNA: TGTGCCAGCAGCTTAGCTAGCGGGTCTGACTACGAGCAGTACTTC. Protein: CASSLASGSDYEQYF.

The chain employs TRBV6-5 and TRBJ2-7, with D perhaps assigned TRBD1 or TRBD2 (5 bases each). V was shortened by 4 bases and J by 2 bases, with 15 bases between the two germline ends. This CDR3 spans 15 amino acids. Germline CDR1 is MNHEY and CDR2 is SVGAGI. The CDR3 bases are TGTGCCAGCAGTTTCCTGGGGGACGGGACCTACGAGCAGTACTTC. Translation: CASSFLGDGTYEQYF.

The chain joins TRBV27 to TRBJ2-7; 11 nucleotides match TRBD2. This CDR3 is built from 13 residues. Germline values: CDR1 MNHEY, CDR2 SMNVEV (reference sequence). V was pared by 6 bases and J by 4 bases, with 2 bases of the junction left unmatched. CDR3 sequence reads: CASRGLAAYEQYF. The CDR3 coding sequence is TGTGCCAGCAGGGGACTAGCGGCTTACGAGCAGTACTTC.